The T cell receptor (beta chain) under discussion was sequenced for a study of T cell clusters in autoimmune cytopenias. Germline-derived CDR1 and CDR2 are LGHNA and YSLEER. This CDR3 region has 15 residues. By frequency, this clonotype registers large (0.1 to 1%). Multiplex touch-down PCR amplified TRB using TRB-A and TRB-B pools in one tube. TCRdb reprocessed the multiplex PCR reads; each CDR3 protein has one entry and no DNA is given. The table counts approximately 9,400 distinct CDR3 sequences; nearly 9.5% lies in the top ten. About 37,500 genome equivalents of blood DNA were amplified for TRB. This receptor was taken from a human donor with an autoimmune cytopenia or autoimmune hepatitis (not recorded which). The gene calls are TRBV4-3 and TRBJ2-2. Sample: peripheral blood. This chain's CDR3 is CASSQNLFTTGELFF.